Listed below are T cell receptor beta chains from one sample, sequenced in a study of T cell changes during pregnancy in multiple sclerosis. TCRdb's copy holds only in-frame clones and misses some; the assay was immunoSEQ multiplex PCR. The sample has 53,000 or so clones; under 95% are singletons. Here the sequenced sample was CD4+ T cells from peripheral blood mononuclear cells, taken in the second trimester of pregnancy. These receptors came from a female donor with multiple sclerosis, enrolled in a pregnancy study. CDR3s include the opening cysteine and the closing phenylalanine or tryptophan. The D gene is left open where the match is weak. Expanded clones get a size class; other rows say once, few or many, or leave the size out.

J gene,D gene,V gene,clone size,CDR3 DNA,CDR3 protein
TRBJ1-1,.,TRBV18,.,TGTGCCAGCTCACCCGGACTTAACACTGAAGCTTTCTTT,CASSPGLNTEAFF
TRBJ2-3,TRBD2,TRBV5-1,.,TGCGCCAGCAGCTTGGAAAATTTAGCGGGGGGGCTGGATACGCAGTATTTT,CASSLENLAGGLDTQYF
TRBJ2-2,.,TRBV6-5,.,TGTGCCAGCAGTTACTCGACAGGTACCGGGGAGCTGTTTTTT,CASSYSTGTGELFF
TRBJ1-2,TRBD1,TRBV2,.,TGTGCCAGCAGGACCGGGACAGCATATTTCTATGGCTACACCTTC,CASRTGTAYFYGYTF
TRBJ2-2,TRBD1,TRBV18,.,TGTGCCAGCTCACGGGACAGGTCGAACACCGGGGAGCTGTTTTTT,CASSRDRSNTGELFF
TRBJ2-7,.,TRBV7-2,.,TGTGCCAGCAGCGCGGGTCTTTCCTACGAGCAGTACTTC,CASSAGLSYEQYF
TRBJ2-1,.,TRBV5-5,.,TGTGCCAGCAGCCTCTACTCCTACAATGAGCAGTTCTTC,CASSLYSYNEQFF
TRBJ2-5,TRBD2,TRBV9,.,TGTGCCAGCAGCGCTCTTACTAGCGGGCGGGCGTCACAAGAGACCCAGTACTTC,CASSALTSGRASQETQYF
TRBJ2-5,.,TRBV5-1,.,TGCGCCAGCAGCTTGGCAGGGCCCCAAGAGACCCAGTACTTC,CASSLAGPQETQYF
TRBJ2-3,TRBD2,TRBV13,.,TGTGCCAGCAGCCGAAATCCGGGACTAGCGGGGAACACAGATACGCAGTATTTT,CASSRNPGLAGNTDTQYF
TRBJ1-2,.,TRBV9,.,TGTGCCAGCAGCGTAGCGGGGGGGGGCTATGGCTACACCTTC,CASSVAGGGYGYTF
TRBJ2-2,.,TRBV30,.,TGTGCCTGGAGCCGACAGATTACCGGGGAGCTGTTTTTT,CAWSRQITGELFF
TRBJ1-1,TRBD1,TRBV10-2,.,TGCGCCAGCAACGGACAGGGCGGCACTGAAGCTTTCTTT,CASNGQGGTEAFF
TRBJ2-7,TRBD2,TRBV27,.,TGTGCCAGCAGCATCTCACAGCGGGGGGAGCAGTACTTC,CASSISQRGEQYF
TRBJ2-5,TRBD2,TRBV11-2,.,TGTGCCAGCAGCCCGACTAGCGGGGGGGCCGGTGGAGAGACCCAGTACTTC,CASSPTSGGAGGETQYF
TRBJ1-2,TRBD1,TRBV6-5,once,TGTGCCAGCAGCGAGAAGGCAGGGGGAATAGGGGGCTACACCTTC,CASSEKAGGIGGYTF
TRBJ2-1,TRBD1,TRBV19,.,TGTGCCAGTAGGGCGGTCACAGGGGGGATTTCCTACAATGAGCAGTTCTTC,CASRAVTGGISYNEQFF
TRBJ1-6,.,TRBV9,.,TGTGCCAGCAACCCAGGGCCAAATTCACCCCTCCACTTT,CASNPGPNSPLHF
TRBJ2-1,.,TRBV12-2,.,TGTGCAAGTCGTAAGGGGGGGTACAATGAGCAGTTCTTC,CASRKGGYNEQFF
TRBJ1-6,TRBD1,TRBV2,.,TGTGCCAGCAGTGAGATGGACAGGGTGGCCTCACCCCTCCACTTT,CASSEMDRVASPLHF
TRBJ1-2,TRBD1,TRBV6-5,.,TGTGCCAGCAGTTACAGCGACAGGGGGGGTAACTATGGCTACACCTTC,CASSYSDRGGNYGYTF
TRBJ1-3,TRBD1,TRBV30,once,TGTGCCTGTTTCCGGGACAGGTTAACCTCTGGAAACACCATATATTTT,CACFRDRLTSGNTIYF
TRBJ1-2,.,TRBV18,few,TGTGCCAGCTCGGCCCAGGGTAGGGGCAGCTATGGCTACACCTTC,CASSAQGRGSYGYTF
TRBJ2-5,TRBD1,TRBV5-8,.,TGTGCCAGCAGCTTGGGGACAGGGGGCGAGGAGACCCAGTACTTC,CASSLGTGGEETQYF
TRBJ1-2,.,TRBV19,.,TGTGCCAGTAGTACGACAGGCGGCTACACCTTC,CASSTTGGYTF
TRBJ1-3,.,TRBV11-2,.,TGTGCCAGCAGCCCCAAAAACACCATATATTTT,CASSPKNTIYF
TRBJ2-1,TRBD2,TRBV10-3,.,TGTGCCATCAGTGGGGGCGGGGGTTACAATGAGCAGTTCTTC,CAISGGGGYNEQFF
TRBJ1-1,.,TRBV5-1,.,TGCGCCAGCAGCCGAGACATAAGCTCCCGAGTGAACACTGAAGCTTTCTTT,CASSRDISSRVNTEAFF
TRBJ1-6,TRBD1,TRBV5-4,.,TGTGCCAGCAGCTTGGCCGGGGTGGGGCAGGGGGCGCTTCCCCTCCACTTT,CASSLAGVGQGALPLHF
TRBJ2-1,.,TRBV7-3,.,TGTGCCAGCAGCTTAAATAGGGGGGGAAACAATGAGCAGTTCTTC,CASSLNRGGNNEQFF
TRBJ1-5,TRBD1,TRBV7-9,.,TGTGCCAGCAGCTTTGGGACAGGACATCAGCCCCAGCATTTT,CASSFGTGHQPQHF
TRBJ2-5,TRBD2,TRBV7-6,.,TGTGCCAGCAGCTTAGGTGGTAGCGGGGTAATCCAAGAGACCCAGTACTTC,CASSLGGSGVIQETQYF
TRBJ2-7,.,TRBV6-1,.,TGTGCCAGCAGTGCGACACGAGCCTACGAGCAGTACTTC,CASSATRAYEQYF
TRBJ1-6,.,TRBV4-1,.,TGCGCCAGCAGCCAAGATTTAAGGCAGGGAGGTTCACCCCTCCACTTT,CASSQDLRQGGSPLHF
TRBJ1-6,.,TRBV4-1,.,TGCGCCAGCAGCCTCCCCGGTGGGGAGAATTCACCCCTCCACTTT,CASSLPGGENSPLHF
TRBJ1-5,.,TRBV19,.,TGTGCCAGTAGTCAACCCCTCCCTGCGGGCAATCAGCCCCAGCATTTT,CASSQPLPAGNQPQHF
TRBJ1-1,.,TRBV25-1,.,TGTGCCAGCAGCTTGACAGGCGTGAACACTGAAGCTTTCTTT,CASSLTGVNTEAFF
TRBJ1-5,.,TRBV12-5,.,TGTGCTAGTGCCACGGCGGGGGGCCATCAGCCCCAGCATTTT,CASATAGGHQPQHF
TRBJ2-3,.,TRBV7-2,.,TGTGCCAGCAGCCCTACTCAGCGCTCACCAGATACGCAGTATTTT,CASSPTQRSPDTQYF
TRBJ2-7,.,TRBV10-3,.,TGTGCCATCAGTGGAGGGGCGGGGACCTACGAGCAGTACTTC,CAISGGAGTYEQYF
TRBJ1-5,.,TRBV10-1,.,TGCGCCAGCAGTGAGGAGGGTGTACTTGGTGGGCCCCAGCATTTT,CASSEEGVLGGPQHF
TRBJ1-6,TRBD1,TRBV7-2,once,TGTGCCAGCAGCTCCCGGGACAGGGGGAAATCCTATAATTCACCCCTCCACTTT,CASSSRDRGKSYNSPLHF
TRBJ2-4,.,TRBV7-2,.,TGTGCCAGCAGCGCCTCGGAGGTCATTCAGTACTTC,CASSASEVIQYF
TRBJ1-3,.,TRBV9,.,TGTGCCAGCACAGCAGGCCGCTCTGGAAACACCATATATTTT,CASTAGRSGNTIYF